This TCR beta chain is drawn from a study of cytomegalovirus exposure and HLA in healthy donors. Here immunoSEQ multiplex PCR was the method, and the copy in TCRdb shows in-frame clones only, minus some. The sample yields about 90,000 clones, approximately 81% seen once. The V gene's germline CDR1 is LNHDA and CDR2 SQIVND (reference sequence). The length of the CDR3 is 14 residues. Trimming pared 7 bases from V and 7 bases from J, leaving 16 bases between. What was sequenced was PBMCs. The sequence was collected from a woman aged 18-30 years in good health and CMV-seropositive. This chain joins TRBV19 and TRBJ2-2, with D possibly matching TRBD2 (5 bases). The CDR3 region is CASTPQLGSGELFF. CDR3 coding DNA: TGTGCCAGTACCCCTCAGCTAGGGAGCGGGGAGCTGTTTTTT.